The T cell receptor beta chain under discussion was sequenced for a study of blood T cell repertoires in COVID-19. Profiled with immunoSEQ multiplex PCR; TCRdb holds only in-frame clones, not every one. The sample holds 90,000 to 150,000 clones, around nine tenths seen once. V lost 10 bases and J lost 4, with 22 bases in between. CDR1 and CDR2 from the germline V gene are MNHEY and SMNVEV (reference sequence). The CDR3 covers 16 residues. The sequencing input was peripheral blood. The sequence was obtained from a woman in her fifties or sixties with acute or convalescent COVID-19. This sequence joins TRBV27 and TRBJ2-2; weak D call: TRBD2 (5 bases). This chain's CDR3 is CATQDGEHWRTGELFF. CDR3 sequence (DNA): TGTGCCACCCAAGACGGGGAACATTGGCGCACCGGGGAGCTGTTTTTT.